This record covers a single TCR beta chain. The data derive from a study of cytotoxic CD8 clonotypes in ibrutinib-treated CLL. The repertoire was sequenced with immunoSEQ multiplex PCR; TCRdb's copy has only in-frame clones and lacks some. The repertoire holds about 270,000 clones, with 76% as singletons. Germline V gene lookup returns CDR1 SGHKS and CDR2 YYEKEE (reference sequence). This CDR3 is built from 16 residues. V was pared by 0 bases and J by 4 bases, with 9 bases of the junction left unmatched. Material: PBMCs, obtained at disease progression, from a patient treated with ibrutinib. The sequence came from a human donor with chronic lymphocytic leukemia. The chain is built from TRBV5-5 and TRBJ1-2; 7 bases fit TRBD1. The CDR3 nucleotides are TGTGCCAGCAGCTTGGTTTTACAGACAGGGCTCTATGGCTACACCTTC. Protein product: CASSLVLQTGLYGYTF.